This record looks at one TCR beta chain sequence and its context. This entry is derived from a study of blood T cell repertoires in COVID-19. The method was immunoSEQ multiplex PCR; TCRdb's version includes in-frame clones alone and lacks a portion of them. Of some 170,000 clones listed, about four fifths are singletons. It was during active infection that Seattle patients were enrolled and then longitudinally followed. V lost 6 bases to trimming and J lost 5 bases; unmatched junction nucleotides: 3. The CDR3 is made up of 12 amino acids. The germline gives CDR1 MNHEY, CDR2 SVGAGI. The receptor was isolated from a woman aged 40-49 years with COVID-19, enrolled during active disease. The chain recombines TRBV6-5 with TRBJ1-1, with TRBD1 matching over 7 bases. Input material: peripheral blood. The CDR3 coding sequence is TGTGCCAGCAGGAACAGGGGTACTGAAGCTTTCTTT. Translating it yields CASRNRGTEAFF.